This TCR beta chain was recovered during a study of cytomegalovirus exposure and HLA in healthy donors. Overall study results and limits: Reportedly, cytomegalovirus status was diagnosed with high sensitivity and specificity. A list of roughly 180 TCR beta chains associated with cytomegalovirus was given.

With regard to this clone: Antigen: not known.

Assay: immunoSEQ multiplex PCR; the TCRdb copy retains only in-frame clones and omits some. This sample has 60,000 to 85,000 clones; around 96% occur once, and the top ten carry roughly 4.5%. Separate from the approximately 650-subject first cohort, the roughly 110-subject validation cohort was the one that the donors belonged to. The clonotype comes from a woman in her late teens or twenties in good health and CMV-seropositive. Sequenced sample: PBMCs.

In DNA, the CDR3 is TGTGCCAGCAGCCTCCGAGGGAGACTAGCAGATCAAGAGACCCAGTACTTC. It codes for CASSLRGRLADQETQYF. This rearrangement joins TRBV2 to TRBJ2-5; 7 bases map to TRBD2. V was pared by 6 bases and J by 2 bases, with 15 bases of the junction left unmatched. CDR1 is SNHLY and CDR2 is FYNNEI in the germline V gene. This CDR3 comprises 17 residues.